The clone carrying this TCR beta chain occurred a few times. The data were obtained in a study of blood T cells in healthy people across ages. Primed by a sample-barcoded 5' primer and a J-beta primer mix, a second PCR proceeded for 7 to 11 cycles. One entry per CDR3 protein results from TCRdb running MiXCR on the 5' RACE reads. The sample consists of more than 550,000 distinct CDR3 sequences, 20% to 25% of them appearing once. The CDR3 contains 17 residues. Germline V gene data show CDR1 as MGHRA and CDR2 as YSYEKL. V shed 0 bases, J shed 6 bases, and the junction held 12 bases outside the gene matches.

Specimen: blood. The TCR sequence derives from a man between 65 and 85 years old in good health. The chain is built from TRBV4-1 and TRBJ2-3; 7 positions agree with TRBD2. The CDR3 nucleotides are TGCGCCAGCAGCCAAGAGCTCCTAGCGGCGGTATCCGATACGCAGTATTTT. Amino acids: CASSQELLAAVSDTQYF.